This T cell receptor (beta chain) originates from a study of shared clonotypes between healthy human individuals (dated by TCRdb to 2018 to 2020). Regarding the study in general: The cohort included three men and a couple of women between 18 and 49 years of age. Libraries were prepared and TCR repertoires were sequenced by different laboratories using diverse techniques, in order to increase sequencing depth and limit assay-specific biases. For each donor, CD4 naive and CD4 memory were each run on three plates, CD8 naive on two plates, and CD8 memory on one plate. Per donor, leukapheresis produced somewhere between about 0.9 and 9.5 billion PBMCs. To estimate repertoire size and how much clonotypes are shared between individuals, the study performed deep sequencing of blood TCR repertoires from 4 to 6 healthy adults. Summary of the overall study and its limitations: Clonotypes shared by all four sorted-subset donors showed higher generation probabilities than non-shared clonotypes. Naive subsets generally had larger estimated clonotype richness than memory subsets. Based on pairwise subsampling, the degree of clonotype sharing among donors was expected to be affected by sequencing depth. Only blood was sampled, and tissue TCR repertoires likely differ from those in blood. About 5% of naive CD4, 3.5% of naive CD8, 2.3% of memory CD4, and less than 0.45% of memory CD8 clonotypes were shared across several donors. Incomplete sequencing was indicated by rarefaction of sorted-subset datasets, despite the large sequencing depth. Because the study included only a small number of donors, the genetic and exposure-history diversity represented was limited.

As for this clone: What this receptor recognizes is not known. The input lacks base qualities; no much larger clone sits a single base away.

V is shortened by 1 base, J by 0 bases, and the region joining them spans 4 bases. Its CDR3 holds 14 amino acids, cysteine through phenylalanine. Of the read, only the CDR3 DNA is kept; its 42 bases are in frame from base 1. CDR1 and CDR2 (SGHTA, FQGNSA) derive from the germline V gene. The donors were healthy, HIV-negative adults who had no recently reported acute infections or vaccinations. Every donor was a Caucasian adult residing in Nashville, Tennessee, USA. Magnetic negative selection was used to enrich CD4+ T cells, after which naive cells were positively selected on CD45RA and the negative fraction became the memory subset. Blood was collected by leukapheresis, and PBMCs were isolated by Ficoll-Histopaque density gradient centrifugation and then cryopreserved in liquid nitrogen vapor phase. Analytical flow cytometry was used to check the purity and quantity of each magnetically sorted T cell population. Each sorted fraction had its genomic DNA isolated and then quantified by UV absorbance on a Nanodrop 2000c.

Using the deep immunoSEQ assay, TCR CDR3 regions were amplified from genomic DNA by multiplex PCR. Genomic DNA extracted from each cell subset was distributed evenly over all wells of several immunoSEQ 96-well plates, and each plate served as one replicate. For sorted subsets, each replicate PCR was loaded with approximately 200 ng genomic DNA, equivalent to approximately 33,000 T cell genomes. Purified libraries were quantified with a Qubit 3.0 fluorometer, sized on a Bioanalyzer 2100, and re-quantified with the KAPA Library Quantification kit. Every immunoSEQ 96-well plate was sequenced on a separate single-read 150-cycle Illumina NextSeq 550 flow cell. Per the authors' processing: Because only junctional sequences without quality scores were contained in the immunoSEQ output, filtering matching that applied to full-length reads could not be performed. To assign V/J genes and CDR3, sequences were annotated against IMGT germline references using PyIR, a Python wrapper for IgBLAST v1.9. Reads were filtered out if the reads had weak V/J assignments (E-value above 1e-6), no CDR3, stop codons, out-of-frame junctions, or ambiguous translated residues. V3J clonotypes were defined as sequences sharing an identical inferred V gene, J gene, and CDR3 amino acid sequence. To compute the percentage overlap between repertoires, the number of shared unique clonotypes was divided by the size of the smaller repertoire. RTK rarefaction, the Chao1 estimator, and Recon v2.1 estimates of unobserved clonotypes were used to assess repertoire richness. Generation probabilities were computed with OLGA for all TCRbeta clonotypes obtained by the gDNA method from a handful of donors. Held by TCRdb, this immuneACCESS table contains in-frame sequences only and omits some clones. Under half of the omission traces to an unresolved V gene where checked; the cause of the rest is unknown. The V and J calls and clone size are taken from that table; D and trimming were inferred from the DNA. Across this sample there are over a million clones, with about 75% seen only once. The leading ten clones occupy about 1.5% of the sample.

The TCR comes from a man younger than 35 in good health. The sample consisted of memory CD4+ T cells sorted from blood. The sample's cell subset or site label, in plain terms: CD45RA-negative fraction. The chain is made from TRBV7-2 and TRBJ1-5, with no confidently assigned D gene. CDR3 protein: CASSLGLSNQPQHF. Read as DNA, the sequence is TGTGCCAGCAGCTTAGGGCTTAGCAATCAGCCCCAGCATTTT.